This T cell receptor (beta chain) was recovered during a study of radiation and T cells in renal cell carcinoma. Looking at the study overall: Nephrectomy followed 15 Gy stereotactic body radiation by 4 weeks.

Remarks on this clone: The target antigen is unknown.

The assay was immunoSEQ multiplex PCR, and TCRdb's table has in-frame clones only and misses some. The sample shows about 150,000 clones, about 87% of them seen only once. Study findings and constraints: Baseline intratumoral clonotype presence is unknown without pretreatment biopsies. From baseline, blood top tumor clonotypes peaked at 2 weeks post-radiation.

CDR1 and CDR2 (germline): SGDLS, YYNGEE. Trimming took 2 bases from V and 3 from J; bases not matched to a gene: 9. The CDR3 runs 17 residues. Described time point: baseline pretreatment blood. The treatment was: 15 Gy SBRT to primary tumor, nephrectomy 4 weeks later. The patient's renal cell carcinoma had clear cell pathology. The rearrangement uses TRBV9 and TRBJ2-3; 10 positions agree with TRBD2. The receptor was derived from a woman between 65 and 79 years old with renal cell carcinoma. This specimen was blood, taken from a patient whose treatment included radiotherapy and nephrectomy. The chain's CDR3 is CASSVASGGFGTDTQYF. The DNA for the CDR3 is TGTGCCAGCAGCGTGGCTAGCGGGGGATTTGGTACAGATACGCAGTATTTT.